This TCR beta chain was observed in a study of blood T cell repertoires in COVID-19. About the research overall: The United States, Italy and Spain were the sources of the acute and convalescent COVID-19 samples.

Authors' analysis steps: The authors estimated nucleated cell counts from reference gene primer amplification. Clones were read by immunoSEQ multiplex PCR, and TCRdb kept only the in-frame ones, dropping some. Clone size and the V and J calls come from that table; the DNA yielded D and trimming. Of over 200,000 clones listed, around 90% are singletons. The germline gives CDR1 LGHNA, CDR2 YSLEER. The CDR3 runs to 13 residues. V lost 6 bases and J lost 10, with 16 bases in between. Sequencing input: peripheral blood. J is TRBJ2-1 and V is TRBV4-3; weak D call: TRBD2 (7 bases). This TCR came from a woman in her 30s with acute or convalescent COVID-19. CDR3 in DNA: TGCGCCAGCAGTTTACGGGGGGCCGGGGAGCAGTTCTTC. Its protein is CASSLRGAGEQFF.